A selection of T cell receptor beta chains follows, all from one sample in a study of blood T cell repertoires in COVID-19. Clones were sequenced by immunoSEQ multiplex PCR, and TCRdb holds only the in-frame ones, with some missing. In the table there are 120,000 or so clones, roughly 88% of which are singletons. The sequencing input was peripheral blood. The receptor set was obtained from a man over 45 with acute or convalescent COVID-19. Each CDR3 is given with its conserved first and last residue. The D gene is left open where the match is weak. The size of a clone is reported for some rows only, either as once, few or many, or as a class for expanded clones.

abundance: NA; v_gene: TRBV2; j_gene: TRBJ1-6; d_gene: NA; len: 17; CDR3aa: CASGEHLQARYNSPLHF; CDR3nt: TGTGCCAGCGGAGAGCACCTACAGGCTCGTTATAATTCACCCCTCCACTTT
abundance: NA; v_gene: TRBV5-6; j_gene: TRBJ1-2; d_gene: NA; len: 12; CDR3aa: CASSWRDYGYTF; CDR3nt: TGTGCCAGCAGCTGGCGGGACTATGGCTACACCTTC
abundance: NA; v_gene: TRBV7-2; j_gene: TRBJ2-3; d_gene: TRBD2; len: 16; CDR3aa: CASSPGSGRASDTQYF; CDR3nt: TGTGCCAGCAGCCCGGGCAGTGGGAGGGCGTCGGATACGCAGTATTTT
abundance: NA; v_gene: TRBV27; j_gene: TRBJ1-5; d_gene: NA; len: 19; CDR3aa: CASSSRVAGTRDSNQPQHF; CDR3nt: TGTGCCAGCAGTTCCAGGGTCGCCGGGACAAGGGATAGCAATCAGCCCCAGCATTTT
abundance: NA; v_gene: TRBV3-1/TRBV3-2; j_gene: TRBJ2-5; d_gene: NA; len: 14; CDR3aa: CASSPLTTQETQYF; CDR3nt: TGTGCCAGCAGCCCTTTGACTACCCAAGAGACCCAGTACTTC
abundance: NA; v_gene: TRBV6-5; j_gene: TRBJ1-1; d_gene: NA; len: 12; CDR3aa: CASSRGNTEAFF; CDR3nt: TGTGCCAGCAGTCGGGGGAACACTGAAGCTTTCTTT
abundance: NA; v_gene: TRBV5-1; j_gene: TRBJ2-3; d_gene: NA; len: 16; CDR3aa: CASSLARREGSDTQYF; CDR3nt: TGCGCCAGCAGCTTGGCGCGGCGGGAAGGGTCAGATACGCAGTATTTT
abundance: NA; v_gene: TRBV19; j_gene: TRBJ2-2; d_gene: TRBD2; len: 15; CDR3aa: CASSSGRTHTGELFF; CDR3nt: TGTGCCAGTTCTAGCGGGAGGACCCACACCGGGGAGCTGTTTTTT
abundance: NA; v_gene: TRBV2; j_gene: TRBJ2-1; d_gene: TRBD2; len: 17; CDR3aa: CASSATSGSVFISEQFF; CDR3nt: TGTGCCAGCAGTGCGACTAGCGGGAGTGTCTTTATAAGTGAGCAGTTCTTC
abundance: NA; v_gene: TRBV27; j_gene: TRBJ2-7; d_gene: TRBD1; len: 13; CDR3aa: CASSTGGGYEQYF; CDR3nt: TGTGCCAGCAGCACAGGGGGCGGCTACGAGCAGTACTTC
abundance: NA; v_gene: TRBV7-9; j_gene: TRBJ2-1; d_gene: TRBD1; len: 16; CDR3aa: CASSSSGTGKHNEQFF; CDR3nt: TGTGCCAGCAGCTCGTCCGGGACAGGGAAACACAATGAGCAGTTCTTC
abundance: once; v_gene: TRBV30; j_gene: TRBJ2-5; d_gene: TRBD2; len: 17; CDR3aa: CAWSAPPRGVRWETQYF; CDR3nt: TGTGCCTGGAGTGCCCCTCCGCGGGGGGTTCGGTGGGAGACCCAGTACTTC
abundance: NA; v_gene: TRBV7-6; j_gene: TRBJ2-1; d_gene: TRBD2; len: 16; CDR3aa: CASSLGTSGSPNEQFF; CDR3nt: TGTGCCAGCAGCTTAGGGACTAGCGGGAGTCCAAATGAGCAGTTCTTC
abundance: NA; v_gene: TRBV19; j_gene: TRBJ1-5; d_gene: NA; len: 14; CDR3aa: CASSISRANQPQHF; CDR3nt: TGTGCCAGTAGTATCTCCAGGGCCAATCAGCCCCAGCATTTT
abundance: NA; v_gene: TRBV5-1; j_gene: TRBJ2-3; d_gene: NA; len: 16; CDR3aa: CASSLQGRGTTDTQYF; CDR3nt: TGCGCCAGCAGCTTGCAAGGGCGGGGAACCACAGATACGCAGTATTTT
abundance: NA; v_gene: TRBV29-1; j_gene: TRBJ2-7; d_gene: TRBD2; len: 13; CDR3aa: CSVENRLAGGQYF; CDR3nt: TGCAGCGTTGAGAACCGACTAGCCGGGGGGCAGTACTTC
abundance: NA; v_gene: TRBV19; j_gene: TRBJ1-3; d_gene: NA; len: 14; CDR3aa: CASSQGSSGNTIYF; CDR3nt: TGTGCCAGTAGCCAAGGGAGTTCTGGAAACACCATATATTTT
abundance: NA; v_gene: TRBV7-8; j_gene: TRBJ1-2; d_gene: NA; len: 18; CDR3aa: CASSLVSTWEASNYGYTF; CDR3nt: TGTGCCAGCAGCTTAGTTTCCACATGGGAGGCCTCTAACTATGGCTACACCTTC
abundance: NA; v_gene: TRBV29-1; j_gene: TRBJ2-2; d_gene: TRBD2; len: 14; CDR3aa: CSVQPGGNTGELFF; CDR3nt: TGCAGCGTTCAACCGGGGGGGAACACCGGGGAGCTGTTTTTT
abundance: once; v_gene: TRBV5-4; j_gene: TRBJ2-1; d_gene: NA; len: 19; CDR3aa: CASSLGPGGSGSSYNEQFF; CDR3nt: TGTGCCAGCAGCTTGGGCCCCGGAGGTAGCGGCTCTTCCTACAATGAGCAGTTCTTC
abundance: NA; v_gene: TRBV18; j_gene: TRBJ1-5; d_gene: NA; len: 14; CDR3aa: CASSPLGANQPQHF; CDR3nt: TGTGCCAGCTCACCTCTGGGAGCAAATCAGCCCCAGCATTTT
abundance: NA; v_gene: TRBV5-1; j_gene: TRBJ2-1; d_gene: TRBD2; len: 14; CDR3aa: CASAPSGSYNEQFF; CDR3nt: TGCGCCAGCGCCCCTAGCGGGAGTTACAATGAGCAGTTCTTC
abundance: NA; v_gene: TRBV3-1/TRBV3-2; j_gene: TRBJ2-7; d_gene: TRBD1; len: 14; CDR3aa: CASSQGQGSYEQYF; CDR3nt: TGTGCCAGCAGCCAAGGACAGGGGAGCTACGAGCAGTACTTC
abundance: once; v_gene: TRBV5-1; j_gene: TRBJ2-7; d_gene: TRBD2; len: 15; CDR3aa: CASSSGLAKTYEQYF; CDR3nt: TGCGCCAGCAGTTCTGGACTAGCCAAAACCTACGAGCAGTACTTC
abundance: NA; v_gene: TRBV3-1/TRBV3-2; j_gene: TRBJ2-7; d_gene: TRBD2; len: 15; CDR3aa: CASSQLGREGAKQYF; CDR3nt: TGTGCCAGCAGCCAATTGGGGCGGGAGGGGGCAAAGCAGTACTTC
abundance: NA; v_gene: TRBV5-1; j_gene: TRBJ2-5; d_gene: TRBD2; len: 14; CDR3aa: CASSSSGFQETQYF; CDR3nt: TGCGCCAGCAGCTCTAGCGGTTTCCAAGAGACCCAGTACTTC
abundance: NA; v_gene: TRBV6-6; j_gene: TRBJ2-2; d_gene: NA; len: 15; CDR3aa: CASSSDYRNTGELFF; CDR3nt: TGTGCCAGCAGTTCTGACTACAGGAACACCGGGGAGCTGTTTTTT
abundance: NA; v_gene: TRBV7-2; j_gene: TRBJ2-7; d_gene: TRBD2; len: 15; CDR3aa: CASSSLLAGAGEQYF; CDR3nt: TGTGCCAGCAGCTCCTTACTAGCGGGAGCGGGTGAGCAGTACTTC
abundance: NA; v_gene: TRBV5-4; j_gene: TRBJ2-2; d_gene: TRBD2; len: 19; CDR3aa: CASNLRRGLAGGNTGELFF; CDR3nt: TGTGCCAGCAACCTTAGGAGGGGACTAGCGGGAGGAAACACCGGGGAGCTGTTTTTT
abundance: NA; v_gene: TRBV24-1; j_gene: TRBJ1-6; d_gene: TRBD1; len: 16; CDR3aa: CATSDNRQGAHSPLHF; CDR3nt: TGTGCCACCAGTGACAACCGACAGGGGGCGCATTCACCCCTCCACTTT
abundance: NA; v_gene: TRBV12-5; j_gene: TRBJ2-7; d_gene: TRBD2; len: 17; CDR3aa: CASGLVWVAGGPEEQYF; CDR3nt: TGTGCTAGTGGTTTGGTATGGGTAGCGGGAGGGCCGGAAGAGCAGTACTTC
abundance: NA; v_gene: TRBV29-1; j_gene: TRBJ2-7; d_gene: TRBD1; len: 13; CDR3aa: CSVVVQGAGEQYF; CDR3nt: TGCAGCGTTGTTGTACAGGGGGCGGGGGAGCAGTACTTC
abundance: NA; v_gene: TRBV4-3; j_gene: TRBJ2-1; d_gene: NA; len: 15; CDR3aa: CASSLGSPPHNEQFF; CDR3nt: TGCGCCAGCAGCCTCGGGAGCCCCCCCCACAATGAGCAGTTCTTC
abundance: NA; v_gene: TRBV19; j_gene: TRBJ1-5; d_gene: NA; len: 16; CDR3aa: CASSIGIERVNQPQHF; CDR3nt: TGTGCCAGTAGTATAGGGATAGAGCGGGTAAATCAGCCCCAGCATTTT
abundance: once; v_gene: TRBV19; j_gene: TRBJ1-5; d_gene: NA; len: 17; CDR3aa: CASRAMGGGDSNQPQHF; CDR3nt: TGTGCCAGTAGAGCTATGGGGGGGGGCGATAGCAATCAGCCCCAGCATTTT
abundance: NA; v_gene: TRBV5-4; j_gene: TRBJ2-3; d_gene: NA; len: 16; CDR3aa: CASSWRRERGTDTQYF; CDR3nt: TGTGCCAGCAGCTGGAGACGGGAGAGGGGCACAGATACGCAGTATTTT
abundance: NA; v_gene: TRBV4-1; j_gene: TRBJ2-2; d_gene: TRBD2; len: 15; CDR3aa: CASRLAGADTGELFF; CDR3nt: TGCGCCAGCCGATTAGCGGGAGCTGACACCGGGGAGCTGTTTTTT
abundance: NA; v_gene: TRBV11-2; j_gene: TRBJ2-5; d_gene: NA; len: 15; CDR3aa: CASSLGQGKRETQYF; CDR3nt: TGTGCCAGCAGCTTAGGGCAGGGAAAGCGAGAGACCCAGTACTTC
abundance: NA; v_gene: TRBV30; j_gene: TRBJ1-2; d_gene: TRBD1; len: 13; CDR3aa: CAWQTGGFYGYTF; CDR3nt: TGTGCCTGGCAGACAGGGGGATTTTATGGCTACACCTTC
abundance: NA; v_gene: TRBV6-2/TRBV6-3; j_gene: TRBJ2-4; d_gene: TRBD1; len: 16; CDR3aa: CASSIQTGVGKNIQYF; CDR3nt: TGTGCCAGCAGCATTCAGACAGGGGTTGGCAAAAACATTCAGTACTTC
abundance: NA; v_gene: TRBV7-2; j_gene: TRBJ2-1; d_gene: TRBD2; len: 16; CDR3aa: CASSLVGAGGLNEQFF; CDR3nt: TGTGCCAGCAGCTTAGTGGGGGCGGGAGGGCTCAATGAGCAGTTCTTC
abundance: many; v_gene: TRBV7-9; j_gene: TRBJ2-7; d_gene: NA; len: 14; CDR3aa: CASSFAGISYEQYF; CDR3nt: TGTGCCAGCAGCTTTGCGGGCATCTCCTACGAGCAGTACTTC
abundance: NA; v_gene: TRBV10-3; j_gene: TRBJ1-2; d_gene: NA; len: 14; CDR3aa: CAIGGLGGGYGYTF; CDR3nt: TGTGCCATCGGTGGGCTTGGGGGAGGCTATGGCTACACCTTC
abundance: once; v_gene: TRBV7-2; j_gene: TRBJ2-1; d_gene: NA; len: 14; CDR3aa: CASSSDWSSGEQFF; CDR3nt: TGTGCCAGCAGCTCCGACTGGAGTAGTGGCGAGCAGTTCTTC
abundance: NA; v_gene: TRBV19; j_gene: TRBJ2-3; d_gene: TRBD2; len: 17; CDR3aa: CASSIKGLAGTTDTQYF; CDR3nt: TGTGCCAGTAGTATAAAGGGACTAGCGGGAACCACAGATACGCAGTATTTT
abundance: NA; v_gene: TRBV14; j_gene: TRBJ1-1; d_gene: TRBD1; len: 17; CDR3aa: CASSPRWGTGFGTEAFF; CDR3nt: TGTGCCAGCAGCCCAAGATGGGGGACAGGGTTCGGGACTGAAGCTTTCTTT
abundance: NA; v_gene: TRBV5-4; j_gene: TRBJ2-5; d_gene: TRBD2; len: 14; CDR3aa: CASSSRREAETQYF; CDR3nt: TGTGCCAGCAGCTCCCGGCGGGAGGCCGAGACCCAGTACTTC
abundance: NA; v_gene: TRBV6-2/TRBV6-3; j_gene: TRBJ1-1; d_gene: NA; len: 13; CDR3aa: CASSSARDTEAFF; CDR3nt: TGTGCCAGCAGTTCCGCTCGGGATACTGAAGCTTTCTTT
abundance: NA; v_gene: TRBV7-2; j_gene: TRBJ2-3; d_gene: NA; len: 15; CDR3aa: CASSPAVGLADTQYF; CDR3nt: TGTGCCAGCAGCCCAGCGGTAGGGCTCGCAGATACGCAGTATTTT
abundance: NA; v_gene: TRBV30; j_gene: TRBJ1-4; d_gene: NA; len: 16; CDR3aa: CAWSHGLVPANEKLFF; CDR3nt: TGTGCCTGGAGCCACGGACTCGTCCCGGCTAATGAAAAACTGTTTTTT
abundance: NA; v_gene: TRBV4-2; j_gene: TRBJ1-2; d_gene: NA; len: 13; CDR3aa: CASSQDTGYGYTF; CDR3nt: TGTGCCAGCAGCCAAGATACGGGCTATGGCTACACCTTC
abundance: NA; v_gene: TRBV19; j_gene: TRBJ1-1; d_gene: NA; len: 13; CDR3aa: CASSQKMNTEAFF; CDR3nt: TGTGCCAGTAGTCAGAAAATGAACACTGAAGCTTTCTTT
abundance: NA; v_gene: TRBV7-2; j_gene: TRBJ1-3; d_gene: NA; len: 13; CDR3aa: CATGPRSGNTIYF; CDR3nt: TGTGCCACAGGGCCCCGCTCTGGAAACACCATATATTTT